Listed below are T cell receptor beta chains from one sample, sequenced in a study of control samples from healthy donors and cancer patients. Profiling relied on immunoSEQ multiplex PCR, and the TCRdb table lists in-frame clones only, not all of them. This repertoire shows about 180,000 clones, around 90% found once; its top ten account for roughly 1.3%. Sequenced input: blood. The receptors originated from a man aged 25-45 years in good health. Both conserved end residues are part of each CDR3. The D gene is left open where the match is weak. Expanded clones get a size class; other rows say once, few or many, or leave the size out.

TRBV6-5,-,TRBJ1-3,-,TGTGCCAGCAGTCCCCTGGGGTTTAACACCATATATTTT,CASSPLGFNTIYF
TRBV28,-,TRBJ2-7,-,TGTGCCAGCGGAGCCAGGAGCTCCTACGAGCAGTACTTC,CASGARSSYEQYF
TRBV3-1/TRBV3-2,-,TRBJ2-5,-,TGTGCCAGCAGCCCTAACCGGGGCCAGGGGAAAGAGACCCAGTACTTC,CASSPNRGQGKETQYF
TRBV15,once,TRBJ2-5,TRBD1,TGTGCCACCAGCAGACCCACACAGGGGCGGGAGACCCAGTACTTC,CATSRPTQGRETQYF
TRBV30,-,TRBJ1-3,TRBD1,TGTGCCTGGAGGATTAAGGGGGCGCGAGGAAACACCATATATTTT,CAWRIKGARGNTIYF
TRBV6-5,-,TRBJ1-3,-,TGTGCCAGCCGTCCGGGGTGGGGCTCTGGAAACACCATATATTTT,CASRPGWGSGNTIYF
TRBV6-6,once,TRBJ1-1,-,TGTGCCAGCAGTTACGCAGGGACCGACACTGAAGCTTTCTTT,CASSYAGTDTEAFF
TRBV18,once,TRBJ2-5,-,TGTGCCAGCTCACCCTCGACCTCGGAGACCCAGTACTTC,CASSPSTSETQYF
TRBV6-1,once,TRBJ1-2,-,TGTGCCAGCAGAACCCCCGCTACACACTATGGCTACACCTTC,CASRTPATHYGYTF
TRBV27,-,TRBJ1-1,TRBD1,TGTGCCAGCAGCCCGATAGTACAGGGGGCGGGCACTGAAGCTTTCTTT,CASSPIVQGAGTEAFF
TRBV10-3,once,TRBJ2-3,TRBD2,TGTGCCATCAGTGACGAACTAGCGGCAGATACGCAGTATTTT,CAISDELAADTQYF
TRBV7-8,-,TRBJ2-7,-,TGTGCCAGCAGCTTCCTTGGTCTGAAGAGCTACGAGCAGTACTTC,CASSFLGLKSYEQYF
TRBV7-8,-,TRBJ2-7,-,TGTGCCAGCAGCTTAGCTTTGCGGGGGCTTGACTACGAGCAGTACTTC,CASSLALRGLDYEQYF
TRBV30,-,TRBJ2-5,TRBD1,TGTGCCTGCCGTCCTGGGGACAGTGATCAAGAGACCCAGTACTTC,CACRPGDSDQETQYF
TRBV24-1,-,TRBJ2-6,-,TGTGCCACCAGTGATTTAGATGACGTCCTGACTTTC,CATSDLDDVLTF
TRBV9,-,TRBJ2-2,TRBD2,TGTGCCAGCAGCCCACCGACTAGCGGGGAGTCCGGGGAGCTGTTTTTT,CASSPPTSGESGELFF
TRBV5-1,-,TRBJ2-5,-,TGCGCCAGCAGCTTGGTTTGGTCAGGGCCCCAAGAGACCCAGTACTTC,CASSLVWSGPQETQYF
TRBV6-1,-,TRBJ2-7,-,TGTGCCAGCAGTGAGGGACCGCTGGGGTCCTACGAGCAGTACTTC,CASSEGPLGSYEQYF
TRBV20-1,once,TRBJ1-5,TRBD1,TGCAGTGCTAGTCGAGGAGGGGGCTATAGCAATCAGCCCCAGCATTTT,CSASRGGGYSNQPQHF
TRBV5-1,once,TRBJ1-6,TRBD1,TGCGCCAGCAGCTTGGGTGAGGGACAGGGGTCCCTCCTAGGGAATTCACCCCTCCACTTT,CASSLGEGQGSLLGNSPLHF
TRBV3-1/TRBV3-2,-,TRBJ1-6,-,TGTGCCAGCAGCCAAGATTGGAGGGGTAATTCACCCCTCCACTTT,CASSQDWRGNSPLHF
TRBV6-1,once,TRBJ2-1,-,TGTGCCAGCAGTGAAGCACGTAGGGGATCCTACAATGAGCAGTTCTTC,CASSEARRGSYNEQFF
TRBV5-1,-,TRBJ2-3,-,TGCGCCAGCAGCTTGGACCCACTAGCCTCCAGGGGAGATACGCAGTATTTT,CASSLDPLASRGDTQYF
TRBV12-1,-,TRBJ2-2,-,TGTGCCAGCAGCCATGCAGGCTGCACCGGGGAGCTGTTTTTT,CASSHAGCTGELFF
TRBV7-7,-,TRBJ2-5,-,TGTGCCAGCGGGGTCGGGACATCGGGGGAGACCCAGTACTTC,CASGVGTSGETQYF
TRBV23-1,-,TRBJ1-1,-,TGCGCCAGCATTATACCGGGACATAACACTGAAGCTTTCTTT,CASIIPGHNTEAFF
TRBV3-1/TRBV3-2,-,TRBJ2-1,TRBD2,TGTGCCAGCAGCGCGGGGACTAGCGGGTACGATGAGCAGTTCTTC,CASSAGTSGYDEQFF
TRBV28,once,TRBJ1-5,TRBD1,TGTGCCAGCAGACCGGGACAGGGGGCTTTCGGTAGCAATCAGCCCCAGCATTTT,CASRPGQGAFGSNQPQHF
TRBV12-3/TRBV12-4,-,TRBJ2-7,-,TGTGTCAGCAGTCGGGGCCCCCGCTACGAGCAGTACTTC,CVSSRGPRYEQYF
TRBV6-6,-,TRBJ1-6,TRBD1,TGTGCCAGCAGTGTACAGGGGGTAGGATCACCCCTCCACTTT,CASSVQGVGSPLHF
TRBV30,-,TRBJ2-7,TRBD2,TGTGCCTGGACCCGGACTAGCGGGAGCTCCTACGAGCAGTACTTC,CAWTRTSGSSYEQYF
TRBV7-6,-,TRBJ2-1,TRBD2,TGTGCCAGCAGCTTAGCACTAGCGGGATCGGATGAGCAGTTCTTC,CASSLALAGSDEQFF
TRBV6-1,-,TRBJ1-5,-,TGTGCCAGCAGTGAGAACCGGGGACGGGGCAATCAGCCCCAGCATTTT,CASSENRGRGNQPQHF
TRBV21-1,-,TRBJ1-5,-,TGTGCCAGCAGCAAAGCCCACAGGGAAGGTGGGCAGCCCCAGCATTTT,CASSKAHREGGQPQHF
TRBV12-5,few,TRBJ2-7,-,TGTGCTAGTGCATACACCGGGGGTACCTACGAGCAGTACTTC,CASAYTGGTYEQYF
TRBV29-1,-,TRBJ1-3,-,TGCAGCGTTGAAGATCTAGGGGCCCACTCTGGAAACACCATATATTTT,CSVEDLGAHSGNTIYF
TRBV24-1,-,TRBJ2-1,-,TGTGCCACCAGCCTGGAGGGGGCTGTTGGTGAGCAGTTCTTC,CATSLEGAVGEQFF
TRBV6-6,-,TRBJ1-6,-,TGTGCCAGCAGTCCACTCACCGGGACATTGAATTCACCCCTCCACTTT,CASSPLTGTLNSPLHF
TRBV28,few,TRBJ1-2,TRBD1,TGTGCCAGCAGACGGACAGGGAGTATGTTACTATTC,CASRRTGSMLLF
TRBV5-1,-,TRBJ1-1,-,TGCGCCAGCAGCTCGGGCAGGGAGCGCACTGAAGCTTTCTTT,CASSSGRERTEAFF
TRBV29-1,few,TRBJ1-5,-,TGCAGCGTTGCGGACAGCCTAAATCAGCCCCAGCATTTT,CSVADSLNQPQHF
TRBV24-1,-,TRBJ1-1,-,TGTGCCACCGCCCGGCGGGTGAACACTGAAGCTTTCTTT,CATARRVNTEAFF
TRBV19,-,TRBJ1-5,-,TGTGCCACCACAAAGGGGGACAAAGGAGACAATCAGCCCCAGCATTTT,CATTKGDKGDNQPQHF
TRBV30,-,TRBJ2-4,TRBD2,TGTGCCTGGAGTGGTCGGGGGGGGTACATTCAGTACTTC,CAWSGRGGYIQYF
TRBV5-1,-,TRBJ1-6,-,TGCGCCAGCAGCTTGGATCTACAGGGATATAATTCACCCCTCCACTTT,CASSLDLQGYNSPLHF
TRBV19,-,TRBJ2-2,-,TGTGCCAGTAGTCCTTTGACCGGGGAGCTGTTTTTT,CASSPLTGELFF
TRBV30,few,TRBJ1-1,-,TGTGCCTGGAGTGACCACAGGGCAGTACACACTGAAGCTTTCTTT,CAWSDHRAVHTEAFF
TRBV6-1,once,TRBJ2-1,-,TGTGCCAGCAGTGAAGTTGGTTCGGGTAGCTCCTACAATGAGCAGTTCTTC,CASSEVGSGSSYNEQFF
TRBV2,-,TRBJ2-3,TRBD2,TGTGCCAGCAGTGATTTTAGCGGGGGAATAATGAAAGTTACAGATACGCAGTATTTT,CASSDFSGGIMKVTDTQYF
TRBV13,-,TRBJ2-7,TRBD2,TGTGCCAGCAGCAGGACTAGCGGCGCCTACGAGCAGTACTTC,CASSRTSGAYEQYF
TRBV29-1,-,TRBJ2-7,-,TGCAGCGTTGAGAGGGTTTTAGGCGAGCAGTACTTC,CSVERVLGEQYF
TRBV30,few,TRBJ2-7,-,TGTGCCTGGGCTCGGGACATCCGGGCCTACGAGCAGTACTTC,CAWARDIRAYEQYF